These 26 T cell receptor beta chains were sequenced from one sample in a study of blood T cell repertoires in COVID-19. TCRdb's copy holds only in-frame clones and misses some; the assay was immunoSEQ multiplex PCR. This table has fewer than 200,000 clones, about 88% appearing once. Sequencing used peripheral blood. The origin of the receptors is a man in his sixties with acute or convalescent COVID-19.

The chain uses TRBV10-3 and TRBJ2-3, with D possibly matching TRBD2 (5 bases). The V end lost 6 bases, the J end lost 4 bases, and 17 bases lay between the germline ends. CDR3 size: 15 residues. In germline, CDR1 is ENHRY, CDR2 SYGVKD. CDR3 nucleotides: TGTGCCATCAGCCCACCCTTTGAGGGTTCAGATACGCAGTATTTT. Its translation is CAISPPFEGSDTQYF.

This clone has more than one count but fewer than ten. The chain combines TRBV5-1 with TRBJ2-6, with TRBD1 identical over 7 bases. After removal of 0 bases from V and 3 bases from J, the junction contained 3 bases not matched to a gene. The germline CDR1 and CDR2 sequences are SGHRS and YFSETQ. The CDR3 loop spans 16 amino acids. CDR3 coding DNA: TGCGCCAGCAGCTTGGAGGGGGCCAGTGGGGCCAACGTCCTGACTTTC. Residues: CASSLEGASGANVLTF.

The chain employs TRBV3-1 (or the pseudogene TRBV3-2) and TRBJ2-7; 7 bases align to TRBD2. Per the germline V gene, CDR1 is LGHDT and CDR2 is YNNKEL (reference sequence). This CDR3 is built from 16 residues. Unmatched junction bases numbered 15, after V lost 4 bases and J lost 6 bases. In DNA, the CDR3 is TGTGCCAGCAGCCGGGGTGGACCGGGACTACCACGCGAGCAGTACTTC. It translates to CASSRGGPGLPREQYF.

The CDR3 spells CASSLTGEAPLHF. CDR3 nucleotides: TGCGCCAGCAGCTTAACAGGGGAGGCACCCCTCCACTTT. The chain has TRBV5-1 and TRBJ1-6, with 7 bases fitting TRBD1. The CDR3 is 13 residues long. Germline assignment: CDR1 SGHRS and CDR2 YFSETQ. J lost 11 bases, V lost 2 bases, and 4 bases had no gene match.

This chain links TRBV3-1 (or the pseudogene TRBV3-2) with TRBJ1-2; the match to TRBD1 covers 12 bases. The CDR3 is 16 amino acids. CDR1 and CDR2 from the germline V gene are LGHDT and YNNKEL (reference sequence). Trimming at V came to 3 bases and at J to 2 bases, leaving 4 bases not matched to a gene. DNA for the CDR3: TGTGCCAGCAGCCAGCCCGGGACAGGGGGCAACTATGGCTACACCTTC. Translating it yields CASSQPGTGGNYGYTF.

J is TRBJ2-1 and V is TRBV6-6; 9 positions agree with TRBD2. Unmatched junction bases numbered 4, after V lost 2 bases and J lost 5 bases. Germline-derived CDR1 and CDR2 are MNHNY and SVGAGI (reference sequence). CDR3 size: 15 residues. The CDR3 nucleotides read TGTGCCAGCAGTTACGGGGCGGGAGGGGACAATGAGCAGTTCTTC. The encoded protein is CASSYGAGGDNEQFF.

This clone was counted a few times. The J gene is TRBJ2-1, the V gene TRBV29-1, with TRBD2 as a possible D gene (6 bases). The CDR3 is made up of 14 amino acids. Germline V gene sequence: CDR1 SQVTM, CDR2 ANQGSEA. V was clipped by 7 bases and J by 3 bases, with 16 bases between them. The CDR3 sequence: CSAPRDSGYNEQFF. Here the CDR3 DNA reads TGCAGCGCCCCGCGGGATAGCGGCTACAATGAGCAGTTCTTC.

CDR3 loop: CATSEPGLLDTQYF. The DNA of the CDR3 is TGTGCCACCAGTGAACCTGGACTGTTAGATACGCAGTATTTT. The V gene is TRBV24-1, the J gene TRBJ2-3, with D possibly being TRBD2 (5 bases). The CDR3 extends over 14 amino acids. Germline CDR1 KGHDR, CDR2 SFDVKD. V was clipped by 4 bases and J by 5 bases, with 12 bases between them.

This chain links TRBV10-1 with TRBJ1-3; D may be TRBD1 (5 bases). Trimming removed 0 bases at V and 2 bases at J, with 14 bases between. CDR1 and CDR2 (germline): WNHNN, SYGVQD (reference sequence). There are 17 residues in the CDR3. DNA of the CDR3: TGCGCCAGCAGTGAGTCGGACGCGCCAGGGACTGGAAACACCATATATTTT. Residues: CASSESDAPGTGNTIYF.

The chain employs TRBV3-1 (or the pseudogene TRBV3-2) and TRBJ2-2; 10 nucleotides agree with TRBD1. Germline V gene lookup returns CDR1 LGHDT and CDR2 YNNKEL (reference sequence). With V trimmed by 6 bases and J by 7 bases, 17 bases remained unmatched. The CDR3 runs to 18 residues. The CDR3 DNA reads TGTGCCAGCAGGGGAGACAGGGGGCACAAGGGCACAGACGGGGAGCTGTTTTTT. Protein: CASRGDRGHKGTDGELFF.

CDR3 coding DNA: TGTGCCAGCAGCCAAGACAAGACTGATTCCTACGAGCAGTACTTC. This gives the protein CASSQDKTDSYEQYF. This chain uses TRBV4-2 with TRBJ2-7, with D unresolved. Germline V gene data show CDR1 as LGHNA and CDR2 as YNFKEQ. V dropped 0 bases and J dropped 1 base, with 10 bases sitting between them. This CDR3 region has 15 residues.

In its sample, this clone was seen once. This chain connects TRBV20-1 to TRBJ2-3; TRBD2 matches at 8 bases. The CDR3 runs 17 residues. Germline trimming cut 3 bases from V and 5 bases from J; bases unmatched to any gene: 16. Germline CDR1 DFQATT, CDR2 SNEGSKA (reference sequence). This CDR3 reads CSASSPSAGGAGDTQYF. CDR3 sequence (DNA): TGCAGTGCTAGTTCCCCCTCTGCCGGGGGGGCCGGAGATACGCAGTATTTT.

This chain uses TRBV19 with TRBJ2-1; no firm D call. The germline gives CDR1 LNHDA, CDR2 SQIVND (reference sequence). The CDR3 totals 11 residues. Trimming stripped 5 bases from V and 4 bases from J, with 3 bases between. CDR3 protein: CASSQYNEQFF. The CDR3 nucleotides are TGTGCCAGTAGTCAGTACAATGAGCAGTTCTTC.

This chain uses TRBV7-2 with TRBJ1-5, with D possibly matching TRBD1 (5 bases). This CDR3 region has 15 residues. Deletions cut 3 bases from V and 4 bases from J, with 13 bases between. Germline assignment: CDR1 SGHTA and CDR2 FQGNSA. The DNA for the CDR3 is TGTGCCAGCAGCTTTTCCAGGGATGGAAATCAGCCCCAGCATTTT. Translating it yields CASSFSRDGNQPQHF.

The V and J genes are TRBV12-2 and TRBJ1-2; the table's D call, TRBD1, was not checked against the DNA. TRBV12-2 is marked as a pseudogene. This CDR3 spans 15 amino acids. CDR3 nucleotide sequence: TGTGCAAGTCGCACCGACAGGAGAGCTAACTATGGCTACACCTTC. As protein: CASRTDRRANYGYTF.

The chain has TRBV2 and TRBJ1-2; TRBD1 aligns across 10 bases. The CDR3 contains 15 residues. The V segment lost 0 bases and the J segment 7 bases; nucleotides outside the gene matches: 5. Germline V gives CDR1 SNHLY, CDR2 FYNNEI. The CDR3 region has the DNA TGTGCCAGCAGTGAAGCCGACGGACAGGGGGTTGGCTACACCTTC. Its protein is CASSEADGQGVGYTF.

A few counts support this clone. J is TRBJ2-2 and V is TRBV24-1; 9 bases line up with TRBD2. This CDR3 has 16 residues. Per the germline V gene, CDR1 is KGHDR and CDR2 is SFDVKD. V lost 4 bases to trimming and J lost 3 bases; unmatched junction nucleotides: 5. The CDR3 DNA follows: TGTGCCACCAGTGACCCGGGACTAGCCGACACCGGGGAGCTGTTTTTT. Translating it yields CATSDPGLADTGELFF.

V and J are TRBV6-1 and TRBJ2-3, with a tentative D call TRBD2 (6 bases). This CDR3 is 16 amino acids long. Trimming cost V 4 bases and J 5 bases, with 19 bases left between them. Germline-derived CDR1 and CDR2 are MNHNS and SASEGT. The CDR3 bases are TGTGCCAGCAGTGCCCTGGGAGGCCAGGGAGGAGATACGCAGTATTTT. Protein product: CASSALGGQGGDTQYF.

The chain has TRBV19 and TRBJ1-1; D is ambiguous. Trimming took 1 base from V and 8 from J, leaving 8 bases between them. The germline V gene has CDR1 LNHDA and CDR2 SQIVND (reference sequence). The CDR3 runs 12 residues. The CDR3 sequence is CASSIATSEAFF. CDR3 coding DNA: TGTGCCAGTAGTATAGCGACATCGGAAGCTTTCTTT. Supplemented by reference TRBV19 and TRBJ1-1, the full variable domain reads DGGITQSPKYLFRKEGQNVTLSCEQNLNHDAMYWYRQDPGQGLRLIYYSQIVNDFQKGDIAEGYSVSREKKESFPLTVTSAQKNPTAFYLCASSIATSEAFFGQGTRLTVV.

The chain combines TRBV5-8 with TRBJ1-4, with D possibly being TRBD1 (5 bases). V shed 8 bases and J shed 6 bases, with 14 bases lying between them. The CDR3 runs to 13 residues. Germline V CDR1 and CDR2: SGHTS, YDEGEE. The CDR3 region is CAREGAEDEKLFF. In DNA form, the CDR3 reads TGTGCCAGGGAAGGGGCGGAAGATGAAAAACTGTTTTTT.

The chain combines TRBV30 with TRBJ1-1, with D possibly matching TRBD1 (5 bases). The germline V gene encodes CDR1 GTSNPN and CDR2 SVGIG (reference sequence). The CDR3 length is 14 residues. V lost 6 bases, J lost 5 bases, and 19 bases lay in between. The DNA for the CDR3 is TGTGCCTGTCCCCCCGGGGGACGAGGGACTGAAGCTTTCTTT. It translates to CACPPGGRGTEAFF.

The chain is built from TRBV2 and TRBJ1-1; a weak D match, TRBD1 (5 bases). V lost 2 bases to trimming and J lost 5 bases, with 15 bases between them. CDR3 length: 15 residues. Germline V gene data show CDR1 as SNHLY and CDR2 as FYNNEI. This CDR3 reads CASSETQTARTEAFF. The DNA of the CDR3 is TGTGCCAGCAGTGAAACCCAGACAGCGAGGACTGAAGCTTTCTTT.

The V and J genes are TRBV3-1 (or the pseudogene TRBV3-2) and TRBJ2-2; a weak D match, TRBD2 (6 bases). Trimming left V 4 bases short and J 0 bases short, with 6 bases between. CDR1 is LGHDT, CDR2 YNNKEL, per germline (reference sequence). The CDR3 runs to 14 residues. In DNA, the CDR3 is TGTGCCAGCAGCCGGACTACGAACACCGGGGAGCTGTTTTTT. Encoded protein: CASSRTTNTGELFF.

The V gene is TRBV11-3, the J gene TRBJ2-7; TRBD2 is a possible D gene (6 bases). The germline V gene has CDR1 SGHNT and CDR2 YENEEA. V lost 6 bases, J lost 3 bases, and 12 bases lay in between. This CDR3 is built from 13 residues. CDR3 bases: TGTGCCAGCAGACCCGGGACTGACTACGAGCAGTACTTC. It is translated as CASRPGTDYEQYF.

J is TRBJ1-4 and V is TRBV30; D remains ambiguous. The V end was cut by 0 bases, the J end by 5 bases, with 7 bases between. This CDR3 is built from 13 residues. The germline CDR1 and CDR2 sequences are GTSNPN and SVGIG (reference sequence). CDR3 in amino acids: CAWSVLGNEKLFF. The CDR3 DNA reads TGTGCCTGGAGTGTACTCGGGAATGAAAAACTGTTTTTT.

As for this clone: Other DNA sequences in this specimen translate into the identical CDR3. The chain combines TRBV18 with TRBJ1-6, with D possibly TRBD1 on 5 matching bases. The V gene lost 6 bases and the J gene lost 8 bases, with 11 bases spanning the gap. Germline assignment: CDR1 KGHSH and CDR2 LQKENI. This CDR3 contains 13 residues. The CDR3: CASSPPGDSPLHF. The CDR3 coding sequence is TGTGCCAGCTCGCCTCCGGGGGATTCACCCCTCCACTTT.